Presented here are 30 T cell receptor beta chains from one specimen sequenced in a study of CD4 and CD8 cells across lung adenocarcinoma regions. TCRdb recomputed calls from the PCR reads with MiXCR, one row per CDR3 protein. The sample yields about 7,300 distinct CDR3 sequences, 45% to 55% seen once. What was sequenced was CD8+ T cells from the center of a lung tumor. Receptor source: a male donor with lung adenocarcinoma. The CD4 and CD8 labels of this study may be unreliable.

On this clonotype: At one boundary the junction diverges from the germline segment, which might be a read error. The chain carries TRBV4-2 and TRBJ2-3, with 8 nucleotides matching TRBD2. Germline assignment: CDR1 LGHNA and CDR2 YNFKEQ. The CDR3 loop spans 17 amino acids. The CDR3 loop is CASSQDSSGGGGDIQYF. DNA of the CDR3: TGTGCCAGCAGCCAAGATTCGAGCGGGGGTGGTGGAGACATTCAGTATTTC.

This clonotype was seen ten or more times. One base away lies a much larger clone, so this may be a sequencing read error. The V gene is TRBV6-1, the J gene TRBJ2-1; 8 nucleotides match TRBD1. Germline V gene lookup returns CDR1 MNHNS and CDR2 SASEGT. V was pared by 2 bases and J by 10 bases, with 7 bases of the junction left unmatched. CDR3 length equals 14 residues. In DNA form, the CDR3 reads TGTGCCAGCAGTGAAACGGACAGGGTTTACGAGCAGTTCTTC. Translation: CASSETDRVYEQFF.

The sample holds a few counts of this clonotype. V is TRBV7-8 and J is TRBJ2-7; no reliable D call. This CDR3 comprises 13 residues. The V gene's germline CDR1 is SGHVS and CDR2 FQNEAQ. The germline V and J ends were trimmed by 4 bases and 2 bases, with 9 bases remaining between them. The CDR3 bases are TGTGCCAGCAGCTCCCTTGGGACCTACGAGCAGTACTTC. This encodes CASSSLGTYEQYF.

This chain uses TRBV25-1 with TRBJ1-1; D remains ambiguous. This CDR3 has 12 amino acids. Germline V CDR1 and CDR2: MGHDK, SYGVNS. With 7 bases removed from V and 1 base from J, the gap between germline ends came to 7 bases. The CDR3 sequence is CASTPGNTEAFF. DNA of the CDR3: TGTGCCAGCACGCCGGGGAACACTGAAGCTTTCTTT.

The CDR3 sequence: CASSRRTSGQETQFF. The CDR3 DNA follows: TGTGCCAGCAGCCGGCGGACTAGCGGGCAAGAGACCCAGTTCTTC. The rearrangement uses TRBV3-1 and TRBJ2-1, with TRBD2 matching over 11 bases. Germline lookup yields CDR1 LGHDT and CDR2 YNNKEL (reference sequence). V lost 4 bases and J lost 13; bases outside the gene matches: 12. CDR3 length: 15 amino acids.

This rearrangement joins TRBV6-1 to TRBJ1-2; TRBD1 aligns across 9 bases. V was clipped by 1 base and J by 5 bases; unmatched bases: 5. Germline CDR1 is MNHNS and CDR2 is SASEGT. The CDR3 length is 15 residues. The CDR3 coding sequence is TGTGCCAGCAGTGAAGTGGGGACAGGGCCATATGGCTACACCTTC. It codes for CASSEVGTGPYGYTF.

As to this clonotype: At one end, the junction sequence differs from germline, possibly due to a read error. The chain carries TRBV6-1 and TRBJ2-5; D possibly corresponds to TRBD1 (6 bases). The germline gives CDR1 MNHNS, CDR2 SASEGT. This CDR3 contains 14 residues. The chain's CDR3 is CAGSGGRDQDTQYF. The CDR3 nucleotides are TGTGCGGGCAGTGGGGGCCGGGACCAAGATACCCAGTACTTC.

The chain is built from TRBV6-4 and TRBJ2-4, with D unclear. V gave up 10 bases and J gave up 13 bases, with 23 bases separating them. The CDR3 has 13 amino acids. Looked up from germline, CDR1 is MRHNA and CDR2 is SNTAGT. For the CDR3, the DNA is TGTGCCACGGGTGTCCGGGTCACAAATACGCAGTACTTC. Encoded protein: CATGVRVTNTQYF.

This clonotype was recorded a few times. CDR3 region: CASSYGGGTAGANVLTF. The CDR3 region has the DNA TGTGCCAGCAGTTACGGGGGTGGGACAGCCGGGGCCAACGTCCTGACTTTC. This sequence joins TRBV6-5 and TRBJ2-6; TRBD1 matches 7 bases. This CDR3 has 17 residues. CDR1 is MNHEY and CDR2 is SVGAGI in the germline V gene. V was clipped by 2 bases and J by 4 bases; unmatched bases: 8.

The chain has TRBV4-2 and TRBJ2-4, with a possible D match to TRBD1 (6 bases). Trimming removed 1 base from V and 8 bases from J, with 9 bases in between. The CDR3 contains 13 residues. Germline-derived CDR1 and CDR2 are LGHNA and YNFKEQ. The DNA of the CDR3 is TGTGCCAGCAGCCAAGGACAGGTGGACATTCAGTACTTC. This gives the protein CASSQGQVDIQYF.

This clonotype appeared a few times. This sequence joins TRBV5-6 and TRBJ2-7; D ambiguous. The V end was cut by 0 bases, the J end by 4 bases, with 11 bases between. The CDR3 is made up of 14 amino acids. The V gene's germline CDR1 is SGHDT and CDR2 YYEEEE. CDR3 coding DNA: TGTGCCAGCAGCTTGGCAGAGAATGAGTACGAGCAGTACTTC. Its protein is CASSLAENEYEQYF. The full variable domain, rest sourced from reference TRBV5-6 and TRBJ2-7, is DAGVTQSPTHLIKTRGQQVTLRCSPKSGHDTVSWYQQALGQGPQFIFQYYEEEERQRGNFPDRFSGHQFPNYSSELNVNALLLGDSALYLCASSLAENEYEQYFGPGTRLTVT.

This clonotype was found many times. The chain carries TRBV6-1 and TRBJ2-3, with D perhaps TRBD1 (5 bases). The V gene lost 2 bases and the J gene lost 2 bases, with 11 bases spanning the gap. The CDR3 contains 15 residues. The V gene's germline CDR1 is MNHNS and CDR2 SASEGT. CDR3 amino acids: CASSERSGLTDTQYF. The CDR3 nucleotides read TGTGCCAGCAGTGAAAGATCAGGGCTCACAGATACGCAGTATTTT.

In its sample, this clonotype was seen a few times. The chain recombines TRBV7-9 with TRBJ1-4, with 7 nucleotides matching TRBD1. V gave up 4 bases and J gave up 7 bases; unmatched junction bases: 6. The germline V gene has CDR1 SEHNR and CDR2 FQNEAQ (reference sequence). The CDR3 consists of 14 residues. CDR3 sequence reads: CASSSLDRAEKLFF. CDR3 nucleotide sequence: TGTGCCAGCAGCTCACTAGACAGGGCTGAAAAACTGTTTTTT.

This clonotype was detected ten times or more. The rearrangement links TRBV10-1 to TRBJ2-5, with 9 bases fitting TRBD2. The end of the DNA fits TRBJ2-7 better, so the J call may be wrong. CDR1 is WNHNN, CDR2 SYGVQD, per germline (reference sequence). CDR3 length: 17 amino acids. The CDR3 bases are TGCGCCAGCAGTGAGTCAAATGCGGCGGGAGGGTTGTACGAGCAGTACTTC. Protein sequence: CASSESNAAGGLYEQYF.

The J gene is TRBJ2-1, the V gene TRBV18; 9 bases are shared with TRBD2. Germline CDR1 KGHSH, CDR2 LQKENI. V dropped 4 bases and J dropped 8; count of bases not matched to a gene: 12. The CDR3 covers 16 residues. This chain's CDR3 is CASSLAGAGVGDEQFF. The CDR3 DNA reads as TGTGCCAGCTCACTAGCGGGAGCGGGAGTGGGTGATGAGCAGTTCTTC.

This clonotype was detected once. The rearrangement uses TRBV6-5 and TRBJ2-3; D is perhaps TRBD2 (6 bases). Trimming cost V 3 bases and J 6 bases, with 13 bases left between them. The CDR3 covers 14 residues. CDR1 and CDR2 from the germline V gene are MNHEY and SVGAGI. The CDR3 region is CASSYGRAGDTQYF. DNA for the CDR3: TGTGCCAGCAGTTATGGCAGGGCGGGGGATACGCAGTATTTT.

This clonotype has a count of ten or more. The CDR3 nucleotides read TGTGCCAGCAGCCAAGACAGAGAATCAATACCTGTTTACTACAATGAGCAGTTCTTC. Translating it yields CASSQDRESIPVYYNEQFF. The rearrangement links TRBV14 to TRBJ2-1; no clear D gene. This CDR3 has 19 residues. V was pared by 0 bases and J by 3 bases, with 21 bases between. CDR1 and CDR2 from the germline V gene are SGHDN and FVKESK.

The chain combines TRBV27 with TRBJ2-1; TRBD2 matches at 8 bases. The DNA end lines up better with TRBJ2-5; the J call may be wrong. Germline V gene data show CDR1 as MNHEY and CDR2 as SMNVEV (reference sequence). CDR3 length: 13 amino acids. CDR3 nucleotide sequence: TGTGCCAGCAGTTCCCGGGGGGGCACGGCCCAGTACTTC. Translated, it gives CASSSRGGTAQYF.

The table lists this clonotype with many counts. The rearrangement uses TRBV10-3 and TRBJ1-2, with D unresolved. Trimming stripped 2 bases from V and 0 bases from J, with 7 bases between. This CDR3 spans 14 amino acids. Germline V gene data show CDR1 as ENHRY and CDR2 as SYGVKD. The DNA of the CDR3 is TGTGCCATCAGTGAGGCGGCAGCTAACTATGGCTACACCTTC. It translates to CAISEAAANYGYTF.

Notes on this clonotype: A much larger clone is a single base away; this may be a read error. The chain joins TRBV5-1 to TRBJ2-1, with D perhaps matching TRBD2 (6 bases). The better agreement between TRBJ2-7 and the DNA end casts doubt on the J call. This CDR3 is 15 amino acids long. Germline lookup yields CDR1 SGHRS and CDR2 YFSETQ. This chain's CDR3 is CASSWSGGVDNEQYF. In DNA form, the CDR3 reads TGCGCCAGCAGCTGGTCGGGCGGGGTCGACAATGAGCAGTACTTC.

The chain couples TRBV6-1 to TRBJ2-1; D tentatively reads TRBD1 or TRBD2 (5 bases each). The J call may be wrong; the DNA end is better matched by TRBJ2-5. The CDR3 extends over 13 amino acids. CDR1 is MNHNS and CDR2 is SASEGT in the germline V gene. DNA for the CDR3: TGTGCCAGCAGTCCATGGGACGAAGAGACCCAGTACTTC. Protein sequence: CASSPWDEETQYF.

This clonotype occurred a few times. A junction end diverges from the germline sequence, so it may reflect a read error. The CDR3 loop is CASAPGGVNNEQLF. CDR3 nucleotide sequence: TGTGCCAGCGCCCCGGGGGGGGTGAACAATGAGCAGCTCTTC. The V gene is TRBV6-4, the J gene TRBJ2-1; 8 nucleotides agree with TRBD2. The CDR3 loop spans 14 amino acids. In germline, CDR1 is MRHNA, CDR2 SNTAGT.

This chain uses TRBV6-1 with TRBJ2-1, with D perhaps given as TRBD1 or TRBD2 (5 bases each). Germline V gene lookup returns CDR1 MNHNS and CDR2 SASEGT. The germline V and J ends were trimmed by 5 bases and 6 bases, with 14 bases remaining between them. The length of the CDR3 is 14 residues. The CDR3 spells CASSPLTAANEQFF. CDR3 in DNA: TGTGCCAGCAGTCCTTTGACAGCGGCCAATGAGCAGTTCTTC.

By proportion, this clonotype is medium-sized (0.01 to 0.1%). V usage is TRBV6-1 and J usage is TRBJ2-5; the match to TRBD2 covers 11 bases. The J call could be wrong; TRBJ2-7 is a better fit for the DNA end. Germline lookup yields CDR1 MNHNS and CDR2 SASEGT. The CDR3 is made up of 16 amino acids. The CDR3 nucleotides are TGTGCCAGCAGTGATTTCCTAGCGGGAGGCACCTACGAGCAGTACTTC. This encodes CASSDFLAGGTYEQYF.

The chain recombines TRBV4-1 with TRBJ1-1; TRBD1 is a possible D gene (6 bases). This CDR3 comprises 15 residues. Germline loops: CDR1 MGHRA, CDR2 YSYEKL. The V gene lost 1 base and the J gene lost 11 bases, with 20 bases spanning the gap. CDR3 protein: CASSQAGRGPVGAFF. DNA for the CDR3: TGCGCCAGCAGCCAAGCGGGCAGGGGACCCGTTGGTGCTTTCTTT.

The rearrangement links TRBV6-1 to TRBJ2-1; 13 bases fit TRBD2. The CDR3 is made up of 15 amino acids. CDR1 is MNHNS, CDR2 SASEGT, per germline. V was pared by 5 bases and J by 4 bases, with 2 bases of the junction left unmatched. CDR3 bases: TGTGCCAGCAGTCGGACTAGCGGGAGTTACAATGAGCAGTTCTTC. Translating gives CASSRTSGSYNEQFF.

There are a few counts of this clonotype. The J gene is TRBJ2-1, the V gene TRBV14, with a tentative D call TRBD2 (6 bases). The J call may be mistaken, given a closer DNA end match to TRBJ2-7. This CDR3 comprises 14 residues. Germline V gene lookup returns CDR1 SGHDN and CDR2 FVKESK. This chain's CDR3 is CASARRGYGYEQYF. CDR3 sequence (DNA): TGTGCCAGCGCCCGTCGGGGGTACGGCTACGAGCAGTACTTC.

The chain employs TRBV5-1 and TRBJ2-5, with no clear D. The CDR3 has 13 amino acids. Between the trimmed V and J ends, which lost 4 bases and 5 bases, there was a span of 12 bases. The germline CDR1 and CDR2 sequences are SGHRS and YFSETQ. The CDR3 DNA is TGCGCCAGCAGCCAAGAAGTCGCGGAGACCCAGTACTTC. Protein: CASSQEVAETQYF.

This clonotype was seen ten or more times. The chain links TRBV6-1 to TRBJ2-1; TRBD1 aligns across 7 bases. The last part of the DNA fits TRBJ2-7 better; the J call may be wrong. The CDR3 is 14 residues long. Per germline, CDR1 MNHNS and CDR2 SASEGT. CDR3 nucleotides: TGTGCCAGCAGAAGTGGGGACAGTTACTACGAGCAGTACTTC. This sequence encodes CASRSGDSYYEQYF.

This clonotype showed up many times. DNA of the CDR3: TGTGCCAGCAGTAGCCGACAGGGCTCTGGGGAGCAGTACTTC. Translating it yields CASSSRQGSGEQYF. The V call is TRBV27, the J call TRBJ2-5, with TRBD1 matching 7 bases. V trimming: 5 bases; J trimming: 11 bases; junction bases outside the gene matches: 14. The CDR3 runs to 14 residues. Germline CDR1 MNHEY, CDR2 SMNVEV (reference sequence).